The next 26 T cell receptor beta chains were all read from a single sample in a study of early T cells in non-severe SARS-CoV-2 infection. In TCRdb, the 5' RACE reads were re-called with MiXCR into one record per CDR3 protein. The repertoire includes some 26,000 distinct CDR3 sequences, about 4.2% of them detected once, and roughly 4.2% sits in the top ten. The sequencing input was whole blood. Receptors originate from an adult who was a healthcare worker with PCR-confirmed SARS-CoV-2 infection or an uninfected control (not recorded which).

This clonotype was seen repeatedly, ten times or more. V and J are TRBV4-1 and TRBJ2-7; D may match TRBD1 or TRBD2 (5 bases each). The CDR3 has 14 residues. The V end was cut by 0 bases, the J end by 4 bases, with 10 bases between. From germline, CDR1 is MGHRA and CDR2 YSYEKL. The CDR3 spells CASSQDFGAYEQYF. CDR3 DNA: TGCGCCAGCAGCCAAGATTTCGGGGCATACGAGCAGTACTTC.

This clonotype was seen repeatedly, ten times or more. The CDR3 region has the DNA TGCAGCGATTCCAGGAATCAAGAGACCCAGTACTTC. Protein: CSDSRNQETQYF. The chain recombines TRBV29-1 with TRBJ2-5, with unresolved D. Between the trimmed V and J ends, which lost 7 bases and 2 bases, there was a span of 11 bases. The CDR3 extends over 12 amino acids. CDR1 is SQVTM and CDR2 is ANQGSEA in the germline V gene. Full variable domain (outside the CDR3, taken from reference TRBV29-1 and TRBJ2-5): SAVISQKPSRDICQRGTSLTIQCQVDSQVTMMFWYRQQPGQSLTLIATANQGSEATYESGFVIDKFPISRPNLTFSTLTVSNMSPEDSSIYLCSDSRNQETQYFGPGTRLLVL.

This clonotype was recorded at least ten times. This chain connects TRBV5-6 to TRBJ2-5; perhaps TRBD2 as D (5 bases). Looked up from germline, CDR1 is SGHDT and CDR2 is YYEEEE. The CDR3 is 15 amino acids. Trimming left V 0 bases short and J 4 bases short, with 13 bases between. The CDR3 DNA reads TGTGCCAGCAGCTTGGTTCTCCGGGAAGGAGAGACCCAGTACTTC. Its protein product is CASSLVLREGETQYF.

This clonotype was seen at least ten times. A read error may be the cause here, since a much bigger clone is one base away. The J gene is TRBJ1-4, the V gene TRBV20-1; D might be TRBD1 (6 bases). Germline V CDR1 and CDR2: DFQATT, SNEGSKA (reference sequence). The CDR3 extends over 16 amino acids. This chain's CDR3 is CSARNQRTVSNEKLSF. CDR3 sequence (DNA): TGCAGTGCTAGAAACCAAAGGACAGTTTCTAATGAAAAACTGTCTTTT.

This clonotype was recorded many times. The chain couples TRBV18 to TRBJ1-1; unclear D gene. The germline V and J ends were trimmed by 3 bases and 5 bases, with 13 bases remaining between them. Looked up from germline, CDR1 is KGHSH and CDR2 is LQKENI. There are 14 residues in the CDR3. CDR3 in DNA: TGTGCCAGCTCACCTGATTTAGTGGGAACTGAAGCTTTCTTT. This gives the protein CASSPDLVGTEAFF.

This clonotype has more than one count but fewer than ten. The CDR3: CASSVTFVGELFF. The DNA of the CDR3 is TGTGCCAGCAGTGTGACCTTCGTCGGGGAGCTGTTTTTT. The V call is TRBV27, the J call TRBJ2-2; D remains ambiguous. CDR1 MNHEY and CDR2 SMNVEV come from the germline V gene (reference sequence). The germline V and J ends were trimmed by 5 bases and 7 bases, with 11 bases remaining between them. CDR3 length equals 13 residues.

This chain uses TRBV28 with TRBJ1-2; D not certain. CDR1 MDHEN and CDR2 SYDVKM come from the germline V gene. This CDR3 has 15 residues. V gave up 3 bases and J gave up 8 bases, with 19 bases separating them. CDR3 region: CASSFYIRGREGYTF. The CDR3 DNA reads as TGTGCCAGCAGTTTCTACATAAGAGGGAGGGAAGGCTACACCTTC.

Ten or more counts support this clonotype. The rearrangement links TRBV5-1 to TRBJ2-3, with 11 bases identical to TRBD2. The CDR3 extends over 14 amino acids. The V gene end was trimmed by 4 bases and the J gene end by 4 bases; junction bases not matched to a gene: 2. In germline, CDR1 is SGHRS, CDR2 YFSETQ. The CDR3 sequence: CASSGTSGSDTQYF. The CDR3 coding sequence is TGCGCCAGCAGCGGGACTAGCGGATCAGATACGCAGTATTTT.

This clonotype appeared many times. DNA for the CDR3: TGTGCCAGCAGTGAAGTTCTTGGGGCTAGCGGCACCCGCGAGCAGTACTTC. This translates into CASSEVLGASGTREQYF. The chain recombines TRBV2 with TRBJ2-7; 7 nucleotides line up with TRBD2. J lost 6 bases, V lost 1 base, and 15 bases had no gene match. CDR1 and CDR2 (germline): SNHLY, FYNNEI. The CDR3 has 17 amino acids.

This clonotype was observed many times. This chain links TRBV7-2 with TRBJ2-7, with 8 bases that match TRBD2. The CDR3 contains 16 residues. After removal of 0 bases from V and 7 bases from J, the junction contained 11 bases not matched to a gene. The V gene's germline CDR1 is SGHTA and CDR2 FQGNSA. DNA for the CDR3: TGTGCCAGCAGCTTAGCCGCGGCGGGAGGTTCGGGAGAGCAGTACTTC. Translated, it gives CASSLAAAGGSGEQYF.

This clonotype was seen ten or more times. The chain is built from TRBV10-2 and TRBJ1-2; TRBD1 is a possible D gene (6 bases). Germline-derived CDR1 and CDR2 are WSHSY and SAAADI. The CDR3 is made up of 15 amino acids. V dropped 3 bases and J dropped 5 bases, with 16 bases sitting between them. Written as DNA, the CDR3 is TGCGCCAGCAGTGACCACACGGACAGACGATATGGCTACACCTTC. This translates into CASSDHTDRRYGYTF.

This clonotype was seen ten or more times. The chain has TRBV2 and TRBJ1-1; 10 nucleotides agree with TRBD1. This CDR3 comprises 15 residues. J gave up 11 bases and V 2 bases, and 11 bases lay outside the gene matches. CDR1 is SNHLY, CDR2 FYNNEI, per germline. This CDR3 is CASSERPSGTGVAFF. The CDR3 DNA sequence: TGTGCCAGCAGTGAACGCCCCTCCGGGACAGGGGTGGCTTTCTTT. The complete variable domain, with remaining parts taken from reference TRBV2 and TRBJ1-1, reads EPEVTQTPSHQVTQMGQEVILRCVPISNHLYFYWYRQILGQKVEFLVSFYNNEISEKSEIFDDQFSVERPDGSNFTLKIRSTKLEDSAMYFCASSERPSGTGVAFFGQGTRLTVV.

In this sample, this clonotype turned up many times. V usage is TRBV4-1 and J usage is TRBJ2-5, with D perhaps matching TRBD1 or TRBD2 (5 bases each). The germline V gene encodes CDR1 MGHRA and CDR2 YSYEKL. This CDR3 has 17 residues. The V and J ends lost 1 base and 0 bases respectively, with 15 bases between them. The chain's CDR3 is CASSQGLVGVYQETQYF. As DNA, the CDR3 is TGCGCCAGCAGCCAAGGTCTAGTGGGGGTGTACCAAGAGACCCAGTACTTC.

With respect to this clonotype: One junction end does not reproduce the germline sequence, and a read error may be involved. The chain joins TRBV7-3 to TRBJ1-1; D call uncertain. The CDR3 extends over 13 amino acids. The germline gives CDR1 SGHTA, CDR2 FQGTGA. The CDR3 sequence: CTSSSFGEAEAFF. Written as DNA, the CDR3 is TGTACCAGCAGCTCATTCGGGGAAGCCGAAGCTTTCTTT. Full variable domain (remainder filled in from reference TRBV7-3 and TRBJ1-1): GAGVSQTPSNKVTEKGKYVELRCDPISGHTALYWYRQSLGQGPEFLIYFQGTGAADDSGLPNDRFFAVRPEGSVSTLKIQRTERGDSAVYLCTSSSFGEAEAFFGQGTRLTVV.

This clonotype was counted many times. V gene TRBV7-7 combines with J gene TRBJ2-2, with D uncertain. V was clipped by 1 base and J by 7 bases, with 7 bases between them. This CDR3 contains 13 residues. Germline-derived CDR1 and CDR2 are SSHAT and FNYEAQ (reference sequence). CDR3 loop: CASSLGKYGELFF. CDR3 DNA: TGTGCCAGCAGCTTAGGAAAGTACGGGGAGCTGTTTTTT.

At least ten counts were recorded for this clonotype. The V gene is TRBV19, the J gene TRBJ1-1, with D uncertain. CDR3 length equals 13 residues. Trimming removed 4 bases at V and 1 base at J, with 7 bases between. Germline CDR1 reads LNHDA; CDR2 reads SQIVND (reference sequence). The CDR3 sequence: CASSTDRNTEAFF. The CDR3 region has the DNA TGTGCCAGTAGTACCGACCGGAACACTGAAGCTTTCTTT.

This clonotype was seen a handful of times. This chain connects TRBV29-1 to TRBJ1-1; no definite D call. The CDR3 has 11 amino acids. V was shortened by 7 bases and J by 1 base, with 7 bases between the two germline ends. In germline, CDR1 is SQVTM, CDR2 ANQGSEA. The CDR3 loop reads CSATRNTEAFF. CDR3 nucleotide sequence: TGCAGCGCCACCAGGAACACTGAAGCTTTCTTT.

This clonotype was found many times. The V gene is TRBV5-1, the J gene TRBJ1-2; D uncertain. The CDR3 has 13 amino acids. CDR1 SGHRS and CDR2 YFSETQ come from the germline V gene. V was clipped by 4 bases and J by 4 bases, with 11 bases between them. For the CDR3, the DNA is TGCGCCAGCAGCCTGCAGGAGGTCTATGGCTACACCTTC. Protein product: CASSLQEVYGYTF.

This clonotype was counted ten times or more. An end of the junction differs from the germline gene, which may be a read error. This chain uses TRBV12-3 or TRBV12-4 with TRBJ2-2; no firm D call. CDR3 length: 12 amino acids. CDR3 DNA: TGTGCCAGCAGGGTTAACAACGGGGAGCTGTTTTTT. This translates into CASRVNNGELFF.

This clonotype was seen many times. The chain uses TRBV6-6 and TRBJ2-7, with 9 bases lining up with TRBD2. Germline assignment: CDR1 MNHNY and CDR2 SVGAGI (reference sequence). CDR3 size: 15 residues. V gave up 7 bases and J gave up 0 bases; unmatched junction bases: 7. The CDR3: CASIPHSGGSYEQYF. The CDR3, as DNA: TGTGCCAGCATTCCCCATAGCGGGGGCTCCTACGAGCAGTACTTC.

The chain uses TRBV6-1 and TRBJ2-5; 11 bases map to TRBD2. The V gene's germline CDR1 is MNHNS and CDR2 SASEGT. The CDR3 totals 23 residues. V trimming: 6 bases; J trimming: 1 base; junction bases outside the gene matches: 28. The CDR3 DNA follows: TGTGCCAGCAGACAATCCTTTTACGGACTAGCGGGTCTGCTGGGTGGGCGCCAAGAGACCCAGTACTTC. Encoded protein: CASRQSFYGLAGLLGGRQETQYF.

This clonotype appeared many times. The chain is built from TRBV5-1 and TRBJ2-3; 8 bases agree with TRBD2. This CDR3 has 16 amino acids. With V trimmed by 0 bases and J by 2 bases, 5 bases remained unmatched. Germline assignment: CDR1 SGHRS and CDR2 YFSETQ. The CDR3 region is CASSLEIAGNTDTQYF. The CDR3 region has the DNA TGCGCCAGCAGCTTGGAGATAGCGGGGAACACAGATACGCAGTATTTT.

This clonotype was seen ten or more times. The chain is built from TRBV4-1 and TRBJ2-7, with TRBD1 as a possible D gene (5 bases). There are 13 residues in the CDR3. Trimming took 1 base from V and 2 from J, leaving 6 bases between them. Germline assignment: CDR1 MGHRA and CDR2 YSYEKL. In DNA form, the CDR3 reads TGCGCCAGCAGCCAAGGACAGACCTACGAGCAGTACTTC. It specifies CASSQGQTYEQYF.

The sample holds many counts of this clonotype. The chain is built from TRBV4-1 and TRBJ2-7, with 10 bases aligning to TRBD2. Trimming at V came to 4 bases and at J to 7 bases, leaving 10 bases not matched to a gene. CDR1 MGHRA and CDR2 YSYEKL come from the germline V gene. The CDR3 consists of 15 residues. CDR3 sequence (DNA): TGCGCCAGCAGCCGTGAGCGGGAGGGCCGGGGTGAGCAGTACTTC. Its translation: CASSREREGRGEQYF.

The rearrangement joins TRBV5-1 to TRBJ1-5; weak D call: TRBD1 (5 bases). V was cut by 2 bases and J by 0 bases, with 9 bases left in between. The germline gives CDR1 SGHRS, CDR2 YFSETQ. There are 15 residues in the CDR3. This CDR3 is CASSLGGDSNQPQHF. The CDR3, as DNA: TGCGCCAGCAGCTTAGGAGGGGATAGCAATCAGCCCCAGCATTTT.

In this sample, this clonotype turned up many times. The chain is built from TRBV6-2 or TRBV6-3 and TRBJ2-3; 7 nucleotides line up with TRBD2. Trimming at V came to 7 bases and at J to 2 bases, leaving 9 bases not matched to a gene. In germline, CDR1 is MNHEY, CDR2 SVGEGT. This CDR3 comprises 15 residues. The CDR3 loop is CASNSRGVLTDTQYF. The CDR3 DNA is TGTGCCAGCAATTCACGGGGGGTCCTCACAGATACGCAGTATTTT.